The 20 T cell receptor beta chains listed next were all sequenced from one sample in a study of human T cells and chemical hapten exposure. Regarding time point: pre-sensitization, week 0. Treatment here: therapeutic diphenylcyclopropenone sensitization with weekly scalp DPC. In TCRdb, the RACE reads were re-called with MiXCR into one record per CDR3 protein. The table lists some 84,000 distinct CDR3 sequences, roughly 8.5% of them singletons. The material sequenced was whole blood, taken in connection with sensitization to the hapten diphenylcyclopropenone (DPC). These receptors all stem from a man between 35 and 55 years old with alopecia areata. Some clones in this sample may be carry-over from other donors' samples.

This clonotype has just a few counts. The gene calls are TRBV7-8 and TRBJ2-7; D gene uncertain. The germline gives CDR1 SGHVS, CDR2 FQNEAQ. The CDR3 totals 15 residues. V lost 5 bases to trimming and J lost 2 bases, with 16 bases between them. The DNA of the CDR3 is TGTGCCAGCAGCCGCGGAAGGGCCGGTACCTACGAGCAGTACTTC. Its protein product is CASSRGRAGTYEQYF. Based on the CDR3 plus reference TRBV7-8 and TRBJ2-7, the full variable domain is GAGVSQSPRYKVAKRGQDVALRCDPISGHVSLFWYQQALGQGPEFLTYFQNEAQLDKSGLPSDRFFAERPEGSVSTLKIQRTQQEDSAVYLCASSRGRAGTYEQYFGPGTRLTVT.

The table lists this clonotype with a few counts. The gene calls are TRBV6-2 or TRBV6-3 and TRBJ2-5; D gene uncertain. Germline lookup yields CDR1 MNHEY and CDR2 SVGEGT. There are 11 residues in the CDR3. Trimming cost V 4 bases and J 4 bases, with 4 bases left between them. CDR3 amino acids: CASSSSETQYF. CDR3 nucleotide sequence: TGTGCCAGCAGTTCCTCAGAGACCCAGTACTTC.

This sequence joins TRBV5-4 and TRBJ2-5; D uncertain. Trimming removed 0 bases at V and 7 bases at J, with 4 bases between. Germline assignment: CDR1 SGHNT and CDR2 YYREEE (reference sequence). The length of the CDR3 is 11 residues. The CDR3 region is CASSLASTQYF. The CDR3 DNA sequence: TGTGCCAGCAGCTTGGCCTCGACCCAGTACTTC.

This clonotype was observed at least ten times. The chain employs TRBV5-1 and TRBJ1-2; TRBD1 matches at 11 bases. Germline V gene lookup returns CDR1 SGHRS and CDR2 YFSETQ. The V segment lost 4 bases and the J segment 3 bases; nucleotides outside the gene matches: 5. The CDR3 sequence is 15 residues long. Here the CDR3 DNA reads TGCGCCAGCAGCCGGACAGGGGGCGCAGACTATGGCTACACCTTC. Protein product: CASSRTGGADYGYTF.

This clonotype has just a few counts. The chain employs TRBV20-1 and TRBJ2-7; 7 bases are a match to TRBD1. Germline lookup yields CDR1 DFQATT and CDR2 SNEGSKA (reference sequence). V dropped 4 bases and J dropped 5; count of bases not matched to a gene: 8. The length of the CDR3 is 13 residues. For the CDR3, the DNA is TGCAGTGCTAACACAGGGGAAGAGAACGAGCAGTACTTC. It yields the protein CSANTGEENEQYF.

V usage is TRBV7-8 and J usage is TRBJ2-5, with 8 bases identical to TRBD2. J gave up 0 bases and V 1 base, and 4 bases lay outside the gene matches. This CDR3 contains 16 residues. In germline, CDR1 is SGHVS, CDR2 FQNEAQ. CDR3 in amino acids: CASSLGTGGYQETQYF. CDR3 nucleotides: TGTGCCAGCAGCTTAGGAACGGGAGGGTACCAAGAGACCCAGTACTTC.

This clonotype was observed a few times. V gene TRBV30 combines with J gene TRBJ2-5, with D unresolved. V lost 5 bases to trimming and J lost 1 base, with 14 bases between them. The germline V gene encodes CDR1 GTSNPN and CDR2 SVGIG (reference sequence). This CDR3 is built from 14 residues. The CDR3 nucleotides read TGTGCCTGGGGGATTAGACACCCCCAAGAGACCCAGTACTTC. Translation: CAWGIRHPQETQYF. Using reference TRBV30 and TRBJ2-5 for the parts outside the CDR3, the full variable domain is SQTIHQWPATLVQPVGSPLSLECTVEGTSNPNLYWYRQAAGRGLQLLFYSVGIGQISSEVPQNLSASRPQDRQFILSSKKLLLSDSGFYLCAWGIRHPQETQYFGPGTRLLVL.

This clonotype was observed a few times. The chain carries TRBV5-1 and TRBJ2-5; D not resolved. The CDR3 has 13 amino acids. The germline V gene encodes CDR1 SGHRS and CDR2 YFSETQ. V lost 1 base and J lost 4, with 8 bases in between. The CDR3 is CASSLLGSETQYF. The CDR3 DNA reads TGCGCCAGCAGCTTGTTAGGTTCAGAGACCCAGTACTTC.

This clonotype was counted ten times or more. V usage is TRBV29-1 and J usage is TRBJ2-5; 11 bases map to TRBD2. With V trimmed by 6 bases and J by 3 bases, 6 bases remained unmatched. This CDR3 has 14 amino acids. Germline CDR1 reads SQVTM; CDR2 reads ANQGSEA. CDR3 nucleotide sequence: TGCAGCGTCAAACCGGGACTAGCGGAAGAGACCCAGTACTTC. As protein: CSVKPGLAEETQYF.

There are a few counts of this clonotype. The chain links TRBV29-1 to TRBJ2-3, with a weak D call TRBD2 (6 bases). The CDR3 sequence is 14 residues long. V lost 4 bases and J 3 bases, leaving 14 bases between the germline ends. Germline V gene lookup returns CDR1 SQVTM and CDR2 ANQGSEA. CDR3 in amino acids: CSVVRRAQTDTQYF. CDR3 DNA sequence: TGCAGCGTTGTGCGGAGGGCCCAAACAGATACGCAGTATTTT.

Ten or more counts support this clonotype. The rearrangement links TRBV28 to TRBJ2-7, with TRBD1 as a possible D gene (6 bases). CDR3 length: 12 residues. In germline, CDR1 is MDHEN, CDR2 SYDVKM. The V end lost 6 bases, the J end lost 6 bases, and 12 bases lay between the germline ends. The CDR3 DNA reads TGTGCCAGCAGAGTACAGGGTTCCGAGCAGTACTTC. Amino acids: CASRVQGSEQYF.

The chain couples TRBV29-1 to TRBJ2-7, with D perhaps given as TRBD1 or TRBD2 (6 bases each). The V gene's germline CDR1 is SQVTM and CDR2 ANQGSEA. This CDR3 comprises 12 residues. Trimming took 6 bases from V and 5 from J, leaving 14 bases between them. The CDR3 loop reads CSVLGRGDEQYV. In nucleotides, the CDR3 is TGCAGCGTCTTAGGTAGGGGGGACGAGCAGTACGTC.

J is TRBJ2-2 and V is TRBV2; TRBD2 matches 10 bases. With 3 bases clipped from V and 5 bases from J, the junction kept 3 bases outside the gene matches. The length of the CDR3 is 15 residues. CDR1 SNHLY and CDR2 FYNNEI come from the germline V gene. CDR3 region: CASSDLAGDTGELFF. The CDR3 DNA sequence: TGTGCCAGCAGTGATCTAGCGGGAGATACCGGGGAGCTGTTTTTT.

This clonotype was seen many times. V gene TRBV27 combines with J gene TRBJ2-3; no clear D gene. The germline gives CDR1 MNHEY, CDR2 SMNVEV (reference sequence). This CDR3 comprises 13 residues. The V and J ends lost 2 bases and 5 bases respectively, with 8 bases between them. CDR3 DNA sequence: TGTGCCAGCAGTTTACGAGGCGTAGATACGCAGTATTTT. Amino acid sequence: CASSLRGVDTQYF.

At least ten counts were recorded for this clonotype. V is TRBV4-3 and J is TRBJ2-3; the D is unclear. V lost 2 bases and J lost 0, with 3 bases in between. This CDR3 comprises 13 residues. Germline lookup yields CDR1 LGHNA and CDR2 YSLEER. This CDR3 reads CASSQTSTDTQYF. CDR3 sequence (DNA): TGCGCCAGCAGCCAAACAAGCACAGATACGCAGTATTTT.

This clonotype was observed a handful of times. The genes are TRBV5-5 and TRBJ1-1, with TRBD1 identical over 10 bases. Trimming took 2 bases from V and 2 from J; bases not matched to a gene: 6. The CDR3 runs to 16 residues. Germline CDR1 is SGHKS and CDR2 is YYEKEE (reference sequence). The CDR3 DNA sequence: TGTGCCAGCAGCTTCGGGACAGGGGTTATCAACACTGAAGCTTTCTTT. Its protein is CASSFGTGVINTEAFF.

The chain joins TRBV7-2 to TRBJ2-7, with 9 nucleotides matching TRBD2. The CDR3 totals 13 residues. The V gene's germline CDR1 is SGHTA and CDR2 FQGNSA. J gave up 4 bases and V 2 bases, and 0 bases lay outside the gene matches. CDR3 amino acids: CASSLLAGYEQYV. CDR3 nucleotides: TGTGCCAGCAGCTTACTAGCGGGATACGAGCAGTACGTC.

The V gene is TRBV7-9, the J gene TRBJ2-7; possibly TRBD2 for D (5 bases). Germline-derived CDR1 and CDR2 are SEHNR and FQNEAQ (reference sequence). The CDR3 runs to 17 residues. The V end was cut by 8 bases, the J end by 1 base, with 24 bases between. The CDR3 DNA follows: TGTGCCAGCGTTCGAAGGGTGGGGAGTGGTTGGTCCTACGAGCAGTACTTC. This sequence encodes CASVRRVGSGWSYEQYF.

At least ten counts were recorded for this clonotype. The chain couples TRBV6-2 or TRBV6-3 to TRBJ2-3; the D is unclear. V dropped 6 bases and J dropped 2 bases, with 6 bases sitting between them. Germline CDR1 is MNHEY and CDR2 is SVGEGT. CDR3 length: 12 residues. The CDR3 region is CASSPFTDTQYF. DNA of the CDR3: TGTGCCAGCAGCCCCTTCACAGATACGCAGTATTTT.

Only a few counts were recorded for this clonotype. The gene calls are TRBV7-9 and TRBJ1-3, with D tentatively TRBD1 (6 bases). Trimming pared 5 bases from V and 3 bases from J, leaving 17 bases between. The V gene's germline CDR1 is SEHNR and CDR2 FQNEAQ (reference sequence). This CDR3 has 16 residues. CDR3 in DNA: TGTGCCAGCAGCCCAGCGGGGGGCGCTCATGGAAACACCATATATTTT. It specifies CASSPAGGAHGNTIYF.